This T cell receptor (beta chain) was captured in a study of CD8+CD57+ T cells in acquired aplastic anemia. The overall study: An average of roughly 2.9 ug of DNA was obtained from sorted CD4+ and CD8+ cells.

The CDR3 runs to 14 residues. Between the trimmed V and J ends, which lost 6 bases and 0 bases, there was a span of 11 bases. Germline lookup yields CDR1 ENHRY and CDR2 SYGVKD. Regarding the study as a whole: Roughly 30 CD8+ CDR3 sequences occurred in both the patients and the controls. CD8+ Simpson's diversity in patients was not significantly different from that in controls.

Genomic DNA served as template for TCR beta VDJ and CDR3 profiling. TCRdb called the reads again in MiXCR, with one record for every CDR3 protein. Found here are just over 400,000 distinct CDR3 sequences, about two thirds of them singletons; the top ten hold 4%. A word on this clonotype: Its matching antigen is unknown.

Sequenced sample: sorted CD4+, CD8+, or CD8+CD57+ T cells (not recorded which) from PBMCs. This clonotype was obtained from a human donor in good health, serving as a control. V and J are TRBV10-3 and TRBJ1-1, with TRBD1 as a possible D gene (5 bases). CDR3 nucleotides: TGTGCCATCAGCCCGACAGCCATGAACACTGAAGCTTTCTTT. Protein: CAISPTAMNTEAFF.